The 21 T cell receptor beta chains below were found in one sample sequenced in a study of breast tumors, draining lymph nodes, adjacent tissues. Samples came from axillary lymph nodes draining the breast cancer. TCRdb analysed the multiplex PCR reads with MiXCR anew, one entry per CDR3 protein. The sample gives 85,000 to 130,000 distinct CDR3 sequences, 21% of which show up once; roughly 1.2% is in the top ten. The sequencing sample was made of axillary lymph node tissue. The receptors originated from a female donor with breast cancer. Some clones in this sample may be carry-over from other donors' samples.

This clonotype was found a few times. One end of the junction varies from germline; a read error may be responsible. The chain couples TRBV27 to TRBJ2-1; the D is unclear. Germline CDR1 is MNHEY and CDR2 is SMNVEV (reference sequence). The CDR3 spans 14 residues. The CDR3 sequence: CASGGLSSYNEQLF. The CDR3 DNA sequence: TGTGCCAGCGGCGGATTGAGCTCCTACAATGAGCAGCTCTTC.

A note on this clonotype: A clone one base away is much larger, so this may be a read error. The J gene is TRBJ2-5, the V gene TRBV19; the D gene is possibly TRBD2 (5 bases). The CDR3 covers 14 residues. Looked up from germline, CDR1 is LNHDA and CDR2 is SQIVND (reference sequence). CDR3: CASSNPGLLETQCF. CDR3 sequence (DNA): TGTGCCAGTAGTAACCCCGGACTGCTAGAGACCCAGTGCTTC.

In this sample, this clonotype turned up many times. This rearrangement joins TRBV20-1 to TRBJ2-7, with TRBD2 matching over 9 bases. This CDR3 has 13 amino acids. Germline V gene data show CDR1 as DFQATT and CDR2 as SNEGSKA (reference sequence). Trimming cost V 4 bases and J 3 bases; bases outside gene matches: 4. CDR3 in amino acids: CSAKTSGYYEQYF. CDR3 nucleotide sequence: TGCAGTGCTAAGACTAGCGGATACTACGAGCAGTACTTC.

In its sample, this clonotype was seen many times. The genes are TRBV6-5 and TRBJ1-2; D ambiguous. Per the germline V gene, CDR1 is MNHEY and CDR2 is SVGAGI. The CDR3 extends over 15 amino acids. Between the trimmed V and J ends, which lost 3 bases and 6 bases, there was a span of 17 bases. DNA for the CDR3: TGTGCCAGCAGTTATAGCTCCGGCAGTTTAAATGGCTACACCTTC. Protein: CASSYSSGSLNGYTF.

This chain links TRBV6-1 with TRBJ2-1; TRBD2 matches 15 bases. Germline V gene sequence: CDR1 MNHNS, CDR2 SASEGT. The CDR3 is 18 amino acids. V lost 7 bases to trimming and J lost 1 base; unmatched junction nucleotides: 8. The CDR3 reads CASTPGTSGGLSYNEQFF. Here the CDR3 DNA reads TGTGCCAGCACCCCAGGGACTAGCGGGGGGCTGTCCTACAATGAGCAGTTCTTC.

This clonotype turned up a few times. A much larger clone lies a single base off, so this may be a read error. The V gene is TRBV20-1, the J gene TRBJ2-2; 7 bases are shared with TRBD1. The CDR3 is 14 residues long. Germline V lookup: CDR1 DFQATT, CDR2 SNEGSKA (reference sequence). Losses at the gene ends were 7 bases for V and 7 bases for J; bases not matched to a gene: 12. Here the CDR3 reads CSGRKGAIIGELFF. The CDR3 region has the DNA TGCAGTGGACGTAAGGGGGCAATCATCGGGGAGCTGTTTTTT.

On this clonotype: This clone may be a read error of a much larger clone one base away. Without the conserved terminal phenylalanine or tryptophan, this CDR3 likely stems from a read error. The chain links TRBV5-4 to TRBJ2-5; TRBD2 agrees at 12 bases. J gave up 5 bases and V 4 bases, and 6 bases lay outside the gene matches. The CDR3 has 15 residues. Germline V CDR1 and CDR2: SGHNT, YYREEE (reference sequence). CDR3 residues: CASSPGLAGWETQYS. The CDR3 DNA sequence: TGTGCCAGCAGCCCAGGACTAGCGGGATGGGAGACCCAGTACTCC.

The CDR3 loop is CASSLLAGDDTQYF. The CDR3 DNA is TGCGCCAGCAGCTTATTAGCGGGAGACGATACGCAGTATTTT. J is TRBJ2-3 and V is TRBV5-1; 9 bases fit TRBD2. Per the germline V gene, CDR1 is SGHRS and CDR2 is YFSETQ. J lost 6 bases, V lost 2 bases, and 4 bases had no gene match. The CDR3 totals 14 residues.

This clonotype was recorded many times. The chain is built from TRBV2 and TRBJ2-7; D uncertain. The germline V gene encodes CDR1 SNHLY and CDR2 FYNNEI. The CDR3 extends over 14 amino acids. V lost 3 bases, J lost 0 bases, and 9 bases lay in between. In DNA form, the CDR3 reads TGTGCCAGCAGTGAGTTTGTCACCTCCTACGAGCAGTACTTC. Encoded protein: CASSEFVTSYEQYF.

This clonotype was recorded many times. The CDR3 loop is CASSQGRGLQPQHF. The CDR3 bases are TGTGCCAGCAGCCAAGGTAGGGGTCTCCAGCCCCAGCATTTT. The rearrangement joins TRBV4-2 to TRBJ1-5; D is perhaps TRBD1 (5 bases). V was cut by 1 base and J by 7 bases, with 11 bases left in between. This CDR3 contains 14 residues. The germline gives CDR1 LGHNA, CDR2 YNFKEQ.

Many counts were recorded for this clonotype. The chain carries TRBV2 and TRBJ1-4, with D uncertain. V was pared by 8 bases and J by 5 bases, with 12 bases between. Germline V gene lookup returns CDR1 SNHLY and CDR2 FYNNEI. The length of the CDR3 is 13 residues. The DNA for the CDR3 is TGTGCCAGCGGAGCTGTCCGCAATGAAAAACTGTTTTTT. This sequence encodes CASGAVRNEKLFF.

This clonotype appeared many times. This chain links TRBV9 with TRBJ1-3, with 7 bases identical to TRBD1. The germline V gene encodes CDR1 SGDLS and CDR2 YYNGEE. J gave up 4 bases and V 2 bases, and 3 bases lay outside the gene matches. The CDR3 runs to 14 residues. Here the CDR3 reads CASSVRGGGNTIYF. DNA for the CDR3: TGTGCCAGCAGCGTCCGAGGGGGCGGAAACACCATATATTTT.

This clonotype was picked up many times. The V and J genes are TRBV20-1 and TRBJ2-1; possible D gene TRBD2, 5 bases. Trimming took 3 bases from V and 3 from J, leaving 9 bases between them. There are 13 residues in the CDR3. The V gene's germline CDR1 is DFQATT and CDR2 SNEGSKA (reference sequence). CDR3 nucleotides: TGCAGTGCTAGGAGGGATATCTACAATGAGCAGTTCTTC. Amino acid sequence: CSARRDIYNEQFF.

The V gene is TRBV20-1, the J gene TRBJ2-7; 10 bases are shared with TRBD2. Trimming cost V 1 base and J 2 bases; bases outside gene matches: 5. Looked up from germline, CDR1 is DFQATT and CDR2 is SNEGSKA (reference sequence). This CDR3 contains 15 residues. The CDR3, as DNA: TGCAGTGCTAGAGGTAGTAGCGGGAGGACCTACGAGCAGTACTTC. Translation: CSARGSSGRTYEQYF.

The table lists this clonotype with many counts. This chain uses TRBV2 with TRBJ2-5; unclear D gene. This CDR3 has 13 amino acids. Germline assignment: CDR1 SNHLY and CDR2 FYNNEI. Trimming removed 1 base from V and 5 bases from J, with 8 bases in between. CDR3: CASSEGGYETQYF. The CDR3 DNA follows: TGTGCCAGCAGTGAAGGCGGCTACGAGACCCAGTACTTC.

This clonotype was seen at least ten times. This chain joins TRBV7-8 and TRBJ2-7; 8 nucleotides align to TRBD1. J was trimmed by 6 bases and V by 3 bases; bases with no gene match: 7. The CDR3 length is 14 residues. Germline values: CDR1 SGHVS, CDR2 FQNEAQ. The CDR3 sequence: CASSFDRGLVEQYF. CDR3 bases: TGTGCCAGCAGCTTCGACAGGGGCCTTGTCGAGCAGTACTTC. Looking up the rest from reference TRBV7-8 and TRBJ2-7 gives the full variable domain: GAGVSQSPRYKVAKRGQDVALRCDPISGHVSLFWYQQALGQGPEFLTYFQNEAQLDKSGLPSDRFFAERPEGSVSTLKIQRTQQEDSAVYLCASSFDRGLVEQYFGPGTRLTVT.

Turning to this clonotype: This may come from a read error, since a much larger clone is one base off. The chain uses TRBV2 and TRBJ1-4; D is uncertain. Germline V CDR1 and CDR2: SNHLY, FYNNEI. The CDR3 is 13 amino acids. The CDR3 loop is CASSVGRLGKLSF. The CDR3 DNA follows: TGTGCCAGCAGTGTCGGCAGACTGGGGAAACTGTCTTTT. Full variable domain (missing parts from reference TRBV2 and TRBJ1-4): EPEVTQTPSHQVTQMGQEVILRCVPISNHLYFYWYRQILGQKVEFLVSFYNNEISEKSEIFDDQFSVERPDGSNFTLKIRSTKLEDSAMYFCASSVGRLGKLSFGSGTQLSVL.

This clonotype has only a few counts. The chain uses TRBV5-1 and TRBJ1-1; D unclear. Germline V gene data show CDR1 as SGHRS and CDR2 as YFSETQ. The CDR3 runs 11 residues. Trimming pared 5 bases from V and 6 bases from J, leaving 8 bases between. CDR3 coding DNA: TGCGCCAGCAGGGGGTTCGCTGAAGCTTTCTTT. Its translation: CASRGFAEAFF.

The table lists this clonotype with many counts. This chain links TRBV30 with TRBJ1-2; D gene unclear. The ends were cut back, 0 bases at V and 1 base at J, with 12 bases in the middle. Germline V gene lookup returns CDR1 GTSNPN and CDR2 SVGIG (reference sequence). The CDR3 runs 15 residues. CDR3 DNA sequence: TGTGCCTGGAGTGTATACATGGCCGGTAACTATGGCTACACCTTC. This translates into CAWSVYMAGNYGYTF.

This clonotype showed up many times. The rearrangement uses TRBV7-6 and TRBJ1-2; tentatively, D is TRBD1 (5 bases). The CDR3 spans 13 residues. Germline CDR1 SGHVS, CDR2 FNYEAQ. Between the trimmed V and J ends, which lost 4 bases and 4 bases, there was a span of 10 bases. CDR3 protein: CASSSERGYGYTF. CDR3 coding DNA: TGTGCCAGCAGCTCCGAGAGGGGCTATGGCTACACCTTC.

This clonotype was recorded many times. The chain is built from TRBV7-9 and TRBJ2-3; TRBD2 agrees at 8 bases. Germline V gene sequence: CDR1 SEHNR, CDR2 FQNEAQ (reference sequence). Unmatched junction bases numbered 12, after V lost 3 bases and J lost 4 bases. The CDR3 has 17 residues. DNA for the CDR3: TGTGCCAGCAGCTTCCCTACCCGGGAGGGGCCAGCAGATACGCAGTATTTT. Residues: CASSFPTREGPADTQYF. Drawing the rest from reference TRBV7-9 and TRBJ2-3, the complete variable domain is DTGVSQNPRHKITKRGQNVTFRCDPISEHNRLYWYRQTLGQGPEFLTYFQNEAQLEKSRLLSDRFSAERPKGSFSTLEIQRTEQGDSAMYLCASSFPTREGPADTQYFGPGTRLTVL.